This section outlines one TCR beta chain sequence together with its context. Here immunoSEQ multiplex PCR was the method, and the copy in TCRdb shows in-frame clones only, minus some. Of more than 150,000 clones listed, roughly nine tenths are singletons. V gave up 4 bases and J gave up 4 bases, with 3 bases separating them. Germline lookup yields CDR1 SGHAT and CDR2 FQNNGV. The CDR3 is 11 residues long. The sample is drawn from a study of blood T cell repertoires in COVID-19. Across the study: Sites across the United States, Italy and Spain contributed samples from acute and convalescent COVID-19. Sources were T cells, B-cell-depleted T cells, or PBMCs; the material itself was cDNA or gDNA.

The genes are TRBV11-2 and TRBJ2-3; no definite D call. The sample was peripheral blood. This TCR derives from a woman aged 40-49 years with acute or convalescent COVID-19. The CDR3 region is CASSSADTQYF. The CDR3 coding sequence is TGTGCCAGCAGCTCGGCAGATACGCAGTATTTT. Drawing the rest from reference TRBV11-2 and TRBJ2-3, the complete variable domain is EAGVAQSPRYKIIEKRQSVAFWCNPISGHATLYWYQQILGQGPKLLIQFQNNGVVDDSQLPKDRFSAERLKGVDSTLKIQPAKLEDSAVYLCASSSADTQYFGPGTRLTVL.